Listed below are T cell receptor beta chains from one sample, sequenced in a study of identical twins. TCRdb independently ran MiXCR on the 5' RACE reads; one entry per CDR3 protein. The sample consists of some 1,600,000 distinct CDR3 sequences, about 32% of them appearing once. Sequenced: cord blood. The receptors shown here come from a newborn girl in good health. Each CDR3 is given with its conserved first and last residue. Each record gives: clone size, J gene, D gene, V gene, CDR3 DNA, CDR3 protein. The D gene is left open where the match is weak. Not all rows give a size; the values are once, few, many and, for expanded clones, a class.

clone size: few
J gene: TRBJ2-2
D gene: -
V gene: TRBV29-1
CDR3 DNA: TGCAGCGTTGTTGGCAGCGCGAACACCGGGGAGCTGTTTTTT
CDR3 protein: CSVVGSANTGELFF

clone size: many
J gene: TRBJ1-2
D gene: TRBD1
V gene: TRBV20-1
CDR3 DNA: TGCAGTGCTAAGAGAGTGGGACAGGGGGCTGGCTACACCTTC
CDR3 protein: CSAKRVGQGAGYTF

clone size: few
J gene: TRBJ2-3
D gene: TRBD1
V gene: TRBV20-1
CDR3 DNA: TGCAGTGCTAGGACAGGGGCACACACAGATACGCAGTATTTT
CDR3 protein: CSARTGAHTDTQYF

clone size: -
J gene: TRBJ2-2
D gene: -
V gene: TRBV9
CDR3 DNA: TGTGCCAGCAGCGTAGCTACCCGGACAGCCACCGGGGAGCTGTTTTTT
CDR3 protein: CASSVATRTATGELFF

clone size: -
J gene: TRBJ2-1
D gene: -
V gene: TRBV5-1
CDR3 DNA: TGCGCCAGCAGCTCTGGGGGTGGGACGTCCAATGAGCAGTTCTTC
CDR3 protein: CASSSGGGTSNEQFF

clone size: -
J gene: TRBJ2-2
D gene: TRBD2
V gene: TRBV5-1
CDR3 DNA: TGCGCCAGCAGCTTGGGCCCAGCGGGAGGCCCCCACCCTTTTCTACCAACGAACACCGGGGAGCTGTTTTTT
CDR3 protein: CASSLGPAGGPHPFLPTNTGELFF

clone size: many
J gene: TRBJ2-7
D gene: TRBD1
V gene: TRBV10-3
CDR3 DNA: TGTGCCATCAGTGAGGACAGGGTAGGATACGAGCAGTACTTC
CDR3 protein: CAISEDRVGYEQYF

clone size: -
J gene: TRBJ1-2
D gene: TRBD1
V gene: TRBV12-3/TRBV12-4
CDR3 DNA: TGTGCCAGCAGTTCGACAGGGGGGTTCTATGGCTGCACCTTC
CDR3 protein: CASSSTGGFYGCTF

clone size: -
J gene: TRBJ1-1
D gene: TRBD1
V gene: TRBV2
CDR3 DNA: TGTGTCAGCAGCCTGGACAGGGGAGAAGCTTTCTTT
CDR3 protein: CVSSLDRGEAFF

clone size: -
J gene: TRBJ2-7
D gene: -
V gene: TRBV2
CDR3 DNA: TGTGCCAGCAGCCAGGTGGGGTACTCCTACAATGAGCAGTACTTC
CDR3 protein: CASSQVGYSYNEQYF

clone size: -
J gene: TRBJ1-5
D gene: -
V gene: TRBV6-5
CDR3 DNA: TGTGCCAGCAGCGATACTTCCCGGGGTGGCAATCAGCCCCAGCATTTT
CDR3 protein: CASSDTSRGGNQPQHF

clone size: many
J gene: TRBJ1-2
D gene: TRBD1
V gene: TRBV10-3
CDR3 DNA: TGTGCCATCAGTGAGACGGACAGGGCCTATGGCTACACCTTC
CDR3 protein: CAISETDRAYGYTF

clone size: -
J gene: TRBJ1-5
D gene: -
V gene: TRBV28
CDR3 DNA: TGTGCCAGCAGTTCCCCAAGGGAAGCTTATCAGCCCCAGCATTTT
CDR3 protein: CASSSPREAYQPQHF

clone size: -
J gene: TRBJ2-4
D gene: -
V gene: TRBV28
CDR3 DNA: TGTGCCAGCAGTCGAAAGGGGGGTAACATTCAGTACTTC
CDR3 protein: CASSRKGGNIQYF

clone size: -
J gene: TRBJ2-1
D gene: TRBD1
V gene: TRBV3-1
CDR3 DNA: TGTGCCAGCACGGGACAGGTCAGCTCCTACAATGAGCAGTTCTTC
CDR3 protein: CASTGQVSSYNEQFF

clone size: few
J gene: TRBJ1-4
D gene: -
V gene: TRBV7-2
CDR3 DNA: TGTGCCAGCAGCCCCCAGGGGATTGCTAATGAAAAACTGTTTTTT
CDR3 protein: CASSPQGIANEKLFF

clone size: -
J gene: TRBJ1-1
D gene: -
V gene: TRBV9
CDR3 DNA: TGTGCCAGCAGCGTAGAAACGGCGGCTTATGAAGCTTTCTTT
CDR3 protein: CASSVETAAYEAFF

clone size: many
J gene: TRBJ2-1
D gene: -
V gene: TRBV21-1
CDR3 DNA: TGTGCCAGCAGCACTAGCGGGACCTACAATGAGCAGTTCTTC
CDR3 protein: CASSTSGTYNEQFF

clone size: -
J gene: TRBJ1-2
D gene: -
V gene: TRBV18
CDR3 DNA: TGTGCCAGCTCACCAAGGACCGCAAGCAGCTATGGCTACACCTTC
CDR3 protein: CASSPRTASSYGYTF

clone size: -
J gene: TRBJ2-1
D gene: TRBD2
V gene: TRBV7-9
CDR3 DNA: TGTGCCAGCAGCGCCTCCGGGACTAGCAATGAGCAGTTCTTC
CDR3 protein: CASSASGTSNEQFF

clone size: -
J gene: TRBJ2-5
D gene: -
V gene: TRBV29-1
CDR3 DNA: TGCGGCGTTCTTGTCAGGGGCGGGGAGACCCAGTACTTC
CDR3 protein: CGVLVRGGETQYF

clone size: -
J gene: TRBJ2-5
D gene: -
V gene: TRBV7-6
CDR3 DNA: TGTGCCAGCAGCCCGGAGATGGGGGAGACCCAGTACTTC
CDR3 protein: CASSPEMGETQYF

clone size: -
J gene: TRBJ1-5
D gene: -
V gene: TRBV20-1
CDR3 DNA: TGCAGTGCTAGAGTCGTACAGGAGGTGCGGAATCAGCCCCAGCATTTT
CDR3 protein: CSARVVQEVRNQPQHF

clone size: -
J gene: TRBJ2-2
D gene: -
V gene: TRBV10-3
CDR3 DNA: TGTGCCATCAGTGGACTAGCCGGGGAGCTGTTTTTT
CDR3 protein: CAISGLAGELFF

clone size: few
J gene: TRBJ1-1
D gene: -
V gene: TRBV6-1
CDR3 DNA: TGTGCCAGCAGTGAAAGACACGGGGCCACTGAAGCTTTCTTT
CDR3 protein: CASSERHGATEAFF

clone size: -
J gene: TRBJ1-1
D gene: -
V gene: TRBV12-3/TRBV12-4
CDR3 DNA: TGTGCCAGCAGTTTAGGAGGGACGGCCCTGAACACTGAAGCTTTCTTT
CDR3 protein: CASSLGGTALNTEAFF

clone size: few
J gene: TRBJ2-5
D gene: TRBD2
V gene: TRBV9
CDR3 DNA: TGTGCCAGCAGCGCCGGACTAGCGGCTTCCGAGGCCCAGTACTTC
CDR3 protein: CASSAGLAASEAQYF

clone size: -
J gene: TRBJ1-1
D gene: -
V gene: TRBV6-5
CDR3 DNA: TGTGCCAGCAGCCCAAAACACCCCGCTGAAGCTTTCTTT
CDR3 protein: CASSPKHPAEAFF

clone size: -
J gene: TRBJ2-1
D gene: -
V gene: TRBV7-2
CDR3 DNA: TGTGCCAGCAGCCCCTCTGGCCTTTTAGGTCTGAATGAGCAGTTCTTC
CDR3 protein: CASSPSGLLGLNEQFF

clone size: few
J gene: TRBJ1-3
D gene: -
V gene: TRBV21-1
CDR3 DNA: TGTGCCAGCAGAATAGACAGGGACTCTGGAAACACCATATATTTT
CDR3 protein: CASRIDRDSGNTIYF

clone size: -
J gene: TRBJ2-3
D gene: -
V gene: TRBV7-2
CDR3 DNA: TGTGCCAGCAGCTCCCCGATCCGGGGAGATACGCAGTATTTT
CDR3 protein: CASSSPIRGDTQYF

clone size: -
J gene: TRBJ2-3
D gene: TRBD2
V gene: TRBV10-3
CDR3 DNA: TGTGCCATCAGTGGACCGGGGTCAAGCGGGGATGTCGACACAGATACGCAGTATTTT
CDR3 protein: CAISGPGSSGDVDTDTQYF

clone size: few
J gene: TRBJ1-1
D gene: -
V gene: TRBV27
CDR3 DNA: TGTGCCAGCAGTCGAGTCACTGAAGCTTTCTTT
CDR3 protein: CASSRVTEAFF

clone size: many
J gene: TRBJ2-4
D gene: -
V gene: TRBV15
CDR3 DNA: TGTGCCACCAGCAGAGATCGAAACATTCAGTACTTC
CDR3 protein: CATSRDRNIQYF

clone size: many
J gene: TRBJ1-1
D gene: -
V gene: TRBV5-1
CDR3 DNA: TGCGCCAGCAGCTTAGCCGGCCCGAACACTGAAGCTTTCTTT
CDR3 protein: CASSLAGPNTEAFF

clone size: many
J gene: TRBJ2-5
D gene: TRBD2
V gene: TRBV29-1
CDR3 DNA: TGCAGCGTGGTGCGGGGGTGGAAGCAAGAGACCCAGTACTTC
CDR3 protein: CSVVRGWKQETQYF

clone size: many
J gene: TRBJ2-5
D gene: TRBD2
V gene: TRBV29-1
CDR3 DNA: TGCAGCGCAACCCGAGGACTAGCGGGAGTAGAGACCCAGTACTTC
CDR3 protein: CSATRGLAGVETQYF

clone size: -
J gene: TRBJ1-5
D gene: TRBD1
V gene: TRBV27
CDR3 DNA: TGTGCCAGCACCCCCGACAGGGAAGGACGGTATAGCAATCAGCCCCAGCATTTT
CDR3 protein: CASTPDREGRYSNQPQHF

clone size: -
J gene: TRBJ2-1
D gene: TRBD2
V gene: TRBV7-8
CDR3 DNA: TGTGCCAGCAGCTTAGGGACTAGCGGATACTACAATGAGCAGTTCTTC
CDR3 protein: CASSLGTSGYYNEQFF

clone size: -
J gene: TRBJ1-6
D gene: -
V gene: TRBV5-6
CDR3 DNA: TGTGCCAGCAGCTTCCTCCAAGGGACAACCTATAATTCACCCCTCCACTTT
CDR3 protein: CASSFLQGTTYNSPLHF

clone size: -
J gene: TRBJ2-1
D gene: -
V gene: TRBV24-1
CDR3 DNA: TGTGCCACCAGTGATTTTCTGAGCGAGAGCTCCTACAATGAGCAGTTCTTC
CDR3 protein: CATSDFLSESSYNEQFF

clone size: -
J gene: TRBJ2-3
D gene: -
V gene: TRBV20-1
CDR3 DNA: TGCAGTGCTACGAGGGAGCTTGGGCGCACAGATACGCAGTATTTT
CDR3 protein: CSATRELGRTDTQYF

clone size: few
J gene: TRBJ2-1
D gene: TRBD2
V gene: TRBV2
CDR3 DNA: TGTGCCAGCACGGCGGGAGCGATCAATGAGCAGTTCTTC
CDR3 protein: CASTAGAINEQFF

clone size: -
J gene: TRBJ2-1
D gene: -
V gene: TRBV6-1
CDR3 DNA: TGTGCCAGCAGAAAAGACAGCAATGAGCAGTTCTTC
CDR3 protein: CASRKDSNEQFF

clone size: many
J gene: TRBJ2-6
D gene: -
V gene: TRBV29-1
CDR3 DNA: TGCAGCGTCCAACTACCTCGGGGAAGGTCTGGGGCCAACGTCCTGACTTTC
CDR3 protein: CSVQLPRGRSGANVLTF

clone size: once
J gene: TRBJ2-3
D gene: -
V gene: TRBV12-3/TRBV12-4
CDR3 DNA: TGTGCCAGCAGTCAACTAGGAGATGCGCAGTATTTT
CDR3 protein: CASSQLGDAQYF

clone size: few
J gene: TRBJ1-1
D gene: TRBD1
V gene: TRBV5-1
CDR3 DNA: TGCGCCAGCAGCTTGGAAACAGGGGGTGGAACTGAAGCTTTCTTT
CDR3 protein: CASSLETGGGTEAFF

clone size: -
J gene: TRBJ1-5
D gene: -
V gene: TRBV2
CDR3 DNA: TGTGCCAGCAGACTCACGGACTTCTCGAATCAGCCCCAGCATTTT
CDR3 protein: CASRLTDFSNQPQHF

clone size: -
J gene: TRBJ1-1
D gene: TRBD1
V gene: TRBV10-3
CDR3 DNA: TGTGCCATCAGTGGGACAGGTCGGGGAAACACTGAAGCTTTCTTT
CDR3 protein: CAISGTGRGNTEAFF

clone size: -
J gene: TRBJ1-4
D gene: -
V gene: TRBV7-2
CDR3 DNA: TGTGCCAGCAGCCCTAGAATACTTTTCGGTGAAAAACTGTTTTTT
CDR3 protein: CASSPRILFGEKLFF

clone size: -
J gene: TRBJ2-3
D gene: TRBD1
V gene: TRBV20-1
CDR3 DNA: TGCAGTGCTAGGAAGACAGGGCTCACAGATACGCAGTATTTT
CDR3 protein: CSARKTGLTDTQYF

clone size: once
J gene: TRBJ2-7
D gene: -
V gene: TRBV5-1
CDR3 DNA: TGCGCCAGCAGCTTACCGGGGGCAATGTCCTACGAGCAGTACTTC
CDR3 protein: CASSLPGAMSYEQYF

clone size: -
J gene: TRBJ2-5
D gene: -
V gene: TRBV6-1
CDR3 DNA: TGTGCCAGCAGTGAAGGACTCAGCGAAGAGACCCAGTACTTC
CDR3 protein: CASSEGLSEETQYF

clone size: many
J gene: TRBJ2-3
D gene: -
V gene: TRBV12-3/TRBV12-4
CDR3 DNA: TGTGCCAGCAGTTTCTGGGGTCCAGATACGCAGTATTTT
CDR3 protein: CASSFWGPDTQYF

clone size: many
J gene: TRBJ2-3
D gene: TRBD2
V gene: TRBV6-5
CDR3 DNA: TGTGCCAGCAGTTACGCTAGCGGGAGAGATACGCAGTATTTT
CDR3 protein: CASSYASGRDTQYF

clone size: few
J gene: TRBJ2-7
D gene: TRBD2
V gene: TRBV20-1
CDR3 DNA: TGCAGTGCTAAAAGGGGGGCTAGCGGGTTTCCCTACGAGCAGTACTTC
CDR3 protein: CSAKRGASGFPYEQYF

clone size: -
J gene: TRBJ2-7
D gene: -
V gene: TRBV7-2
CDR3 DNA: TGTGCCAGCAGCTTAGTGGTCTTGACAGGACTAACCTACGAGCAGTACTTC
CDR3 protein: CASSLVVLTGLTYEQYF

clone size: -
J gene: TRBJ2-3
D gene: TRBD2
V gene: TRBV11-2
CDR3 DNA: TGTGCCAGCAGCTTAAGTTGGCTAGCGGGACGATCCACAGATACGCAGTATTTT
CDR3 protein: CASSLSWLAGRSTDTQYF

clone size: many
J gene: TRBJ2-1
D gene: TRBD2
V gene: TRBV29-1
CDR3 DNA: TGCAGCGTTGAGTCTAGCGGTTACAATGAGCAGTTCTTC
CDR3 protein: CSVESSGYNEQFF

clone size: once
J gene: TRBJ2-3
D gene: -
V gene: TRBV11-2
CDR3 DNA: TGTGCCAGCAGCTTAAAAGGCGGGGGCCCAGCAGATACGCAGTATTTT
CDR3 protein: CASSLKGGGPADTQYF